Listed below are T cell receptor beta chains from one sample, sequenced in a study of liver allograft versus peripheral blood T cells. MiXCR, applied by TCRdb to the reads, yields one record per CDR3 protein. The sample lists about 10,000 distinct CDR3 sequences; about 19% were seen once. The receptors shown here come from a human patient who had a liver transplant. Part of the T cell pool may stem from the graft donor. The CDR3 runs from the conserved cysteine through the conserved F or W. The D gene is left open where the match is weak. Clone size, where shown, is once, few, many, or a class for clones that have expanded.

clone_size,d_call,v_call,j_call,cdr3_nt,cdr3_aa
.,.,TRBV5-6,TRBJ2-7,TGTGCCAGCAGCTTGTTAGGCAGTTCTCCCTACGAGCAGTACTTC,CASSLLGSSPYEQYF
medium-sized,TRBD1,TRBV29-1,TRBJ1-2,TGCAGCGTTAAGCCAGGGGGGGATGGCTACACCTTC,CSVKPGGDGYTF
medium-sized,.,TRBV19,TRBJ2-3,TGTGCCAGTAGTATCAGAGTCGTCACAGATACGCAGTATTTT,CASSIRVVTDTQYF
many,.,TRBV30,TRBJ2-1,TGTGCCTGGACCCAGGCTAATGAGCAGTTCTTC,CAWTQANEQFF
few,.,TRBV7-5,TRBJ1-5,.,CISVPEVIRTPGQTYQPQHF
.,TRBD2,TRBV12-3/TRBV12-4,TRBJ2-1,TGTGCCAGCAGTTTTACTAGCGGGGGGGCTCTTGAGCAGTTCTTC,CASSFTSGGALEQFF
.,.,TRBV7-9,TRBJ2-7,TGTGCCAGCAGCTTAGAGGGGGGAAGGGGTTACGAGCAGTACTTC,CASSLEGGRGYEQYF
few,.,TRBV19,TRBJ1-5,TGTGCCAGTAGTTCGGGGGGGCCCCAGCATTTT,CASSSGGPQHF
medium-sized,.,TRBV6-2/TRBV6-3,TRBJ2-3,TGTGCCAGCAGTTACGGTCTACTAGCTGGGCCAGATACGCAGTATTTT,CASSYGLLAGPDTQYF
.,TRBD2,TRBV27,TRBJ2-7,TGTGCCAGCAGACCTAGCGGTAATTCCTACGAGCAGTACTTC,CASRPSGNSYEQYF
.,.,TRBV6-2/TRBV6-3,TRBJ2-7,TGTGCCAGCACCCAAGTAGGGGACGAGCAGTACTTC,CASTQVGDEQYF
many,TRBD2,TRBV6-6,TRBJ2-1,TGTGCCAGCCGGGTCTGGGGGGGCAATGAGCAGTTCTTC,CASRVWGGNEQFF
.,.,TRBV20-1,TRBJ2-3,TGCAGTGCCCCCCGAGGGGGGTCTAGCACAGATACGCAGTATTTT,CSAPRGGSSTDTQYF
many,TRBD1,TRBV18,TRBJ2-7,TGTGCCAGCTCACCGCCGGGACAGGGGGGCTACGAGCAGTACTTC,CASSPPGQGGYEQYF
.,.,TRBV6-6,TRBJ2-7,TGTGCCAGCAGTTACTGGGGACAAGCAGCCTACGAGCAGTACTTC,CASSYWGQAAYEQYF
few,.,TRBV6-6,TRBJ1-2,TGTGCCAGCAGTTTATCTGGGGTCTCGAACTATGGCTACACCTTC,CASSLSGVSNYGYTF
.,TRBD2,TRBV5-5,TRBJ2-3,TGTGCCAGCAGCTTGGCTCAGTCGGGGGGAGTCTCCGGCACAGATACGCAGTATTTT,CASSLAQSGGVSGTDTQYF
medium-sized,.,TRBV15,TRBJ1-1,TGTGCCACCAGCAGGACCGTGACAGTGAACACTGAAGCTTTCTTT,CATSRTVTVNTEAFF
.,TRBD1,TRBV28,TRBJ2-7,TGTGCCAGCAGTTACCCCGACAGGGGATACGAGCAGTACTTC,CASSYPDRGYEQYF
.,.,TRBV5-4,TRBJ2-7,TGTGCCAGCAGCTTTACAGGGCGCGACTACGAGCAGTACTTC,CASSFTGRDYEQYF
.,.,TRBV20-1,TRBJ1-5,TGCAGTGCTAGAAGGGACAGCAATCAGCCCCAGCATTTT,CSARRDSNQPQHF
.,.,TRBV7-9,TRBJ1-6,TGTGCCAGCAGCCTAACAGGAAACTATAATTCACCCCTCCACTTT,CASSLTGNYNSPLHF
once,.,TRBV10-2,TRBJ2-6,TGCGCCAGCAGTGAGGATTTCTCTGGGGCCAACGTCCTGACTTTC,CASSEDFSGANVLTF
few,TRBD1,TRBV19,TRBJ1-5,TGTGCCAGTAGTATAAGACAGGGAAATCAGCCCCAGCATTTT,CASSIRQGNQPQHF
medium-sized,.,TRBV9,TRBJ1-1,TGTGCCAGCAGCGTAGAGCAGGGCGGAACTGAAGCTTTCTTT,CASSVEQGGTEAFF
.,.,TRBV20-1,TRBJ2-4,TGCAGTGCGGGGGTCCCCCCCGGGGGCGGCAAAAACATTCAGTACTTC,CSAGVPPGGGKNIQYF
medium-sized,TRBD1,TRBV6-6,TRBJ1-5,TGTGCCAGCAGTTACTCCGGACAGGCCTGGCCCCAGCATTTT,CASSYSGQAWPQHF
.,.,TRBV19,TRBJ2-7,TGTGCCAGTAGTAACCGACAGGCGAGCTCCTACGAGCAGTACTTC,CASSNRQASSYEQYF
.,.,TRBV12-3/TRBV12-4,TRBJ2-2,TGTGCCAGCAGTGGGGCCGGGGAGCTGTTTTTT,CASSGAGELFF
medium-sized,.,TRBV6-1,TRBJ1-1,TGTGCCAGCAGTGGGACAATTAACACTGAAGCTTTCTTT,CASSGTINTEAFF
few,.,TRBV5-4,TRBJ1-5,TGTGCCAGCAGCTTGATCAGGGGACGTTCGCCCCAGCATTTT,CASSLIRGRSPQHF
many,.,TRBV9,TRBJ1-3,TGTGCCAGCAGCCCCACCGTAACGTCTGGAAACACCATATATTTT,CASSPTVTSGNTIYF
.,.,TRBV10-1,TRBJ2-1,TGCGCCAGCAGTGGACAGGTGGGGAATGAGCAGTTCTTC,CASSGQVGNEQFF
medium-sized,TRBD2,TRBV19,TRBJ2-3,TGTGCCAGTAGTATCTTAGAAGGGCGGGGGGCCCCAGATACGCAGTATTTT,CASSILEGRGAPDTQYF
medium-sized,TRBD2,TRBV6-5,TRBJ2-1,TGTGCCAGCAGTTTGCTCTTAGCGGGAATCTACAATGAGCAGTTCTTC,CASSLLLAGIYNEQFF
.,.,TRBV7-9,TRBJ2-3,TGTGCCAGCAGCTTAGGTTCTTTCGGGACAGATACGCAGTATTTT,CASSLGSFGTDTQYF
.,.,TRBV27,TRBJ1-5,TGTGCCAGCAGTTTATTAAGCATTGGTGGTAGCAATCAGCCCCAGCATTTT,CASSLLSIGGSNQPQHF
many,TRBD2,TRBV9,TRBJ2-5,TGTGCCAGCAGCCTGCGCGGGGGGGAAGAGACCCAGTACTTC,CASSLRGGEETQYF
many,.,TRBV6-1,TRBJ1-4,TGTGCCAGCAGTGTACGGGTTGATGAAAAACTGTTTTTT,CASSVRVDEKLFF
.,TRBD1,TRBV14,TRBJ1-1,TGTGCCAGCAGCCCTCGGACAGGGGGGACTGAAGCTTTCTTT,CASSPRTGGTEAFF